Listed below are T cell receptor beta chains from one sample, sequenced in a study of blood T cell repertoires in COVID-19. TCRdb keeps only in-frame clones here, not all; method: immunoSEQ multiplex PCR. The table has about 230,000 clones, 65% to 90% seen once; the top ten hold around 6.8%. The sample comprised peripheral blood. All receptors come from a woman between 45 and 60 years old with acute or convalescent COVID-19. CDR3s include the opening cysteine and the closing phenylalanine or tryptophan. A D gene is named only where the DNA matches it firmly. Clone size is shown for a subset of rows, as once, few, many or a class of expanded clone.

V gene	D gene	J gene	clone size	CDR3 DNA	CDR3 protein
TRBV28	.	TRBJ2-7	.	TGTGCCAGCATGGCGGACTCCTACGAGCAGTACTTC	CASMADSYEQYF
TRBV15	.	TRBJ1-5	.	TGTGCCACCAGCGAACGACAGTTTAGCAATCAGCCCCAGCATTTT	CATSERQFSNQPQHF
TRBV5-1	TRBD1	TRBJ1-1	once	TGCGCCAGCAGCGGACAGGGACGGGACACTGAAGCTTTCTTT	CASSGQGRDTEAFF
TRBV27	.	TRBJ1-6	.	TGTGCCAGCAGTCTCGGGGGAGCCAATTCACCCCTCCACTTT	CASSLGGANSPLHF
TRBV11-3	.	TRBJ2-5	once	TGTGCCAGCAGCTCCACAACCCAGGGAAGCCAAGAGACCCAGTACTTC	CASSSTTQGSQETQYF
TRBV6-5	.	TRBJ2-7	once	TGTGCCAGCAGAATAGGACAAGGTGGCTACGAGCAGTACTTC	CASRIGQGGYEQYF
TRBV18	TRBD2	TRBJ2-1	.	TGTGCCAGCTCACCGGGACTAGCTGAGGCCAACAATGAGCAGTTCTTC	CASSPGLAEANNEQFF
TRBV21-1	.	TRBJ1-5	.	TGTGCCAGCAGCCGCAAGGTCTCGGGGGGCCTCTTAGATCAGCCCCAGCATTTT	CASSRKVSGGLLDQPQHF
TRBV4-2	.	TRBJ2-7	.	TGTGCCAGCAGCCAAATCGCAGGGGAGGGCTCCTACGAGCAGTACTTC	CASSQIAGEGSYEQYF
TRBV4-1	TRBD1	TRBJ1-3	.	TGCGCCAGCAGCCAACAGGGGGACCCTGGAAACACCATATATTTT	CASSQQGDPGNTIYF
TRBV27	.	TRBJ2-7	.	TGTGCCACCTTAGGGGGCGGCGCGGGGCCCCCCTACGAGCAGTACTTC	CATLGGGAGPPYEQYF
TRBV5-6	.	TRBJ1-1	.	TGTGCCAGCAGCTCCAGGGGCGGAAGGGTGGGGGTTGAAGCTTTCTTT	CASSSRGGRVGVEAFF
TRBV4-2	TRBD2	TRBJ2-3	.	TGTGCCAGCAGCTCCCGGACTAGCGGGACTAGCACAGATACGCAGTATTTT	CASSSRTSGTSTDTQYF
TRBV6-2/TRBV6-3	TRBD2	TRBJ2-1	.	TGTGCCAGCAGCCCGAGGGAGCGGGGCTACAATGAGCAGTTCTTC	CASSPRERGYNEQFF
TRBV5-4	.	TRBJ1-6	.	TGTGCCAGCAGCTTGGACCGGACAGTAAATTCACCCCTCCACTTT	CASSLDRTVNSPLHF
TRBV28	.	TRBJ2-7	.	TGTGCCAGCAGTTCCGGTCAAACCTACGAGCAGTACTTC	CASSSGQTYEQYF
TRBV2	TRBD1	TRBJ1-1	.	TGTGCCAGCAGTAGACAGGGGGCTAACACTGAAGCTTTCTTT	CASSRQGANTEAFF
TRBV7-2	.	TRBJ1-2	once	TGTGCCAGCAGCGAAAACCGACAGGCTAGCTACTATGGCTACACCTTC	CASSENRQASYYGYTF
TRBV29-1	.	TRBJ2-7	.	TGCAGCGTTTGGAGCTACGAGCAGTACTTC	CSVWSYEQYF
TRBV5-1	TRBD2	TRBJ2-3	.	TGCGCCAGCAGCTTACTGGGACTAGAAACAGATACGCAGTATTTT	CASSLLGLETDTQYF
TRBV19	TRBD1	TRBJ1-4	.	TGTGCCAGTAGTGATCCGGGACAGTTAAATGAAAAACTGTTTTTT	CASSDPGQLNEKLFF
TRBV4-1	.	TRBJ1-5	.	TGCGCCAGCAGCCACCAGGTGGATCAGCCCCAGCATTTT	CASSHQVDQPQHF